A single T cell receptor beta chain is shown here with its context. What this receptor recognizes is not known. A junction boundary mismatches the germline segment, possibly from a read error. Taken from cysteine to phenylalanine, the CDR3 has 13 residues. The kept DNA is CDR3 alone, 39 bases in frame from the first base. Via the germline V gene (reference sequence), CDR1 is GTSNPN and CDR2 SVGIG. The record originates from a study of metastatic and nonmetastatic thyroid tumors (dated by TCRdb to 2018 to 2021). Describing the broader study: The researchers compared repertoires between peripheral blood samples and tumor or nodule tissue samples from patients with malignant or benign thyroid disease. The full study reports these points: In both blood and tumor samples, malignant tumors were reported to have significantly higher TCR beta diversity than benign nodules.

No treatment had been received by any patient before thyroid surgery. The study retrospectively analysed patient clinical samples collected from the early 2010s to the late 2010s using T-cell receptor beta sequencing. The library was obtained by PCR. The sample was run on an Illumina HiSeq 4000. The TCR beta-chain CDR3 region of each patient was profiled by high-throughput sequencing. The authors' pipeline ran thus. The researchers built a classifier to tell apart papillary thyroid cancer patients with distant metastasis, based on CDR3 differences among clinicopathological groups. The Shannon index was used to measure repertoire diversity, and the Morisita-Horn index was used to measure how similar tumor and blood repertoires were. TCRdb reanalyzed the raw reads on its own, using fastp at Q25 for trimming and MiXCR for clone calling, and kept in-frame beta chains. The V and J calls shown here were made by TCRdb, not taken from the authors' results. In this sample the table shows over 10,000 clones, about 25% of which occur a single time. 3.6% of the sample rests with the top ten.

The sequencing input was blood. The sequence joins TRBV30 to TRBJ1-2; perhaps TRBD1 is the D gene, with 5 bases matching. This TCR was sampled from a female donor with papillary thyroid cancer or a benign thyroid nodule (not recorded which). Some clones in this sample may be carry-over from other donors' samples. CDR3 loop: CAWSKQGDYGCTF. The nucleotides read TGTGCCTGGAGTAAGCAGGGAGACTATGGCTGCACCTTC.